This TCR beta chain was recorded in a study of blood T cell repertoires in COVID-19. Study in general: Both acute and convalescent COVID-19 samples were obtained from the United States, Italy and Spain. T cells, B-cell-depleted T cells, or PBMCs supplied cDNA or gDNA.

This CDR3 has 16 amino acids. The germline V gene has CDR1 MNHEY and CDR2 SVGEGT. The V and J ends lost 6 bases and 0 bases respectively, with 15 bases between them. Per the original methods: For nucleated cells, counts were estimated from reference gene primer amplification. Only in-frame clones appear in the TCRdb table, and some are missing; sequencing was by immunoSEQ multiplex PCR. From that table come the V and J calls and clone size; the DNA was used to work out D and trimming. The sample lists more than 50,000 clones, 65% to 75% occurring once. The sample comprised peripheral blood. J is TRBJ1-3 and V is TRBV6-2 or TRBV6-3; D is ambiguous. The receptor was isolated from a woman of 80 years or more with acute or convalescent COVID-19. CDR3: CASSRRGFSSGNTIYF. In nucleotides, the CDR3 is TGTGCCAGCAGCAGGAGAGGTTTCAGCTCTGGAAACACCATATATTTT.